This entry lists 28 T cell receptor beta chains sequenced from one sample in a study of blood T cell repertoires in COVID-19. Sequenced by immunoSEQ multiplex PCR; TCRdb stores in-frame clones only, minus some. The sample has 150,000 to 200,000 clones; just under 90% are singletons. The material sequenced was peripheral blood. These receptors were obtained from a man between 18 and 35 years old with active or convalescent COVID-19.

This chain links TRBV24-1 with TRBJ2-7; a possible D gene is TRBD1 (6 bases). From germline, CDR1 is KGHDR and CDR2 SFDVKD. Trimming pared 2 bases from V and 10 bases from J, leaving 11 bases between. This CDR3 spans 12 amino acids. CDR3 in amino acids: CATSDSRQVQYF. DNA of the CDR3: TGTGCCACCAGTGATTCCCGACAGGTCCAGTACTTC.

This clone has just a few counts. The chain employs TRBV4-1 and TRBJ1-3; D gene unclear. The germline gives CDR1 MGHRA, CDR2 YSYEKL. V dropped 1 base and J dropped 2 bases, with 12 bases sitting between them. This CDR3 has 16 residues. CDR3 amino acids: CASSQVGGRTGNTIYF. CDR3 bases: TGCGCCAGCAGCCAAGTTGGCGGGCGCACTGGAAACACCATATATTTT.

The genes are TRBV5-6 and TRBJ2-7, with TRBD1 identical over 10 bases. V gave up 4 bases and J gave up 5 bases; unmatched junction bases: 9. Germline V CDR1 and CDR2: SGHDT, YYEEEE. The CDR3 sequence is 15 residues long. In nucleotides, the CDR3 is TGTGCCAGCAGCCTGACAGGGGGCGCTTCCAACGAGCAGTACGTC. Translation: CASSLTGGASNEQYV.

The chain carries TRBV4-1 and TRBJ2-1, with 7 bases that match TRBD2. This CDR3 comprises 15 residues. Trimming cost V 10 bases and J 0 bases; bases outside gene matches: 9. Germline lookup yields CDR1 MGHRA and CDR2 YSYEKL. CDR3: CAISPGRSSYNEQFF. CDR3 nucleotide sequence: TGCGCCATTTCACCCGGGAGGAGCTCCTACAATGAGCAGTTCTTC.

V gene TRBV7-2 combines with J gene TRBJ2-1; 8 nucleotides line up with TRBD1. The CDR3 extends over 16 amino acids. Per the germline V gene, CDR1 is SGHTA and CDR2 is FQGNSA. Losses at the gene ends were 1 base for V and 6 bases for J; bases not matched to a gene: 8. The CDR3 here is CASSLGPTGEFNEQFF. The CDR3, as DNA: TGTGCCAGCAGCTTAGGTCCGACAGGGGAGTTCAATGAGCAGTTCTTC.

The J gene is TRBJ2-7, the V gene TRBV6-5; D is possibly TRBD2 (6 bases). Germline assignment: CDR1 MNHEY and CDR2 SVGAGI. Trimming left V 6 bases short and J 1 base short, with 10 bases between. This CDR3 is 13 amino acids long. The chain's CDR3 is CASRFGGSYEQYV. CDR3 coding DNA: TGTGCCAGCAGGTTTGGGGGGTCCTACGAGCAGTACGTC.

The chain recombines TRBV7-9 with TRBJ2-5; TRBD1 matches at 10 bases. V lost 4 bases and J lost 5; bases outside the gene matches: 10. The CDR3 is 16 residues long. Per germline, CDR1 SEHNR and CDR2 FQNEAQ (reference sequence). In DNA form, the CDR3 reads TGTGCCAGCAGCTCGGACAGGGGGGTTCTCCGGGAGACCCAGTACTTC. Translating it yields CASSSDRGVLRETQYF. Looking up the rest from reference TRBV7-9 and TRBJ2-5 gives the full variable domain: DTGVSQNPRHKITKRGQNVTFRCDPISEHNRLYWYRQTLGQGPEFLTYFQNEAQLEKSRLLSDRFSAERPKGSFSTLEIQRTEQGDSAMYLCASSSDRGVLRETQYFGPGTRLLVL.

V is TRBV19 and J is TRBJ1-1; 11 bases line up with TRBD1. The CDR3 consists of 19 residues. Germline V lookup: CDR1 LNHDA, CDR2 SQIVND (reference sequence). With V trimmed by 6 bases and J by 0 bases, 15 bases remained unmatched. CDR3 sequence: CASSPRNRDRGAMNTEAFF. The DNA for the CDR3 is TGTGCCAGTAGCCCCCGGAACCGGGACAGGGGGGCAATGAACACTGAAGCTTTCTTT.

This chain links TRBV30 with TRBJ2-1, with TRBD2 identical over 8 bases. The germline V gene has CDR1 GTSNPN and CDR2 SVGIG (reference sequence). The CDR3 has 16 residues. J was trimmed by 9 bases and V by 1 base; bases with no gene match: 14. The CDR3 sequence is CAWSAKKGLALAEQFF. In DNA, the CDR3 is TGTGCCTGGAGTGCCAAAAAAGGACTAGCTTTGGCTGAGCAGTTCTTC.

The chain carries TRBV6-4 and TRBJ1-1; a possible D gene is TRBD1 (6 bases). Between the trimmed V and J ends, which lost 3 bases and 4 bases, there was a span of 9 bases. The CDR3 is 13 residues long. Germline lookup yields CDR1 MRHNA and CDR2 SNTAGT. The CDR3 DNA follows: TGTGCCAGCAGTGAAACAGGGTCCACTGAAGCTTTCTTT. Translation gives CASSETGSTEAFF.

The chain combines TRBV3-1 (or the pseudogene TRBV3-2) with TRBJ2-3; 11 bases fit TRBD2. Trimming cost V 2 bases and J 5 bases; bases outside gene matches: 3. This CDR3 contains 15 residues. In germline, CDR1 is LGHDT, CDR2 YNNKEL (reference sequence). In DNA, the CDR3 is TGTGCCAGCAGCCAACTAGCGGGAGGAAGAGATACGCAGTATTTT. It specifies CASSQLAGGRDTQYF.

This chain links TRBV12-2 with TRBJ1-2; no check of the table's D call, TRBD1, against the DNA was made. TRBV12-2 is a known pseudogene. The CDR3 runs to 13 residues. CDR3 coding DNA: TGTGCAAGTCGCTTGGGACAGGGGAGGGGCTACACCTTC. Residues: CASRLGQGRGYTF.

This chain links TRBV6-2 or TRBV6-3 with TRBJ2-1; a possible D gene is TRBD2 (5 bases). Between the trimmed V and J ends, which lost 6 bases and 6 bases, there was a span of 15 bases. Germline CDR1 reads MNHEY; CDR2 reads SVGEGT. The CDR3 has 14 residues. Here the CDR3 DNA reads TGTGCCAGCAGCACCCAGCCCAGCGGCAATGAGCAGTTCTTC. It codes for CASSTQPSGNEQFF.

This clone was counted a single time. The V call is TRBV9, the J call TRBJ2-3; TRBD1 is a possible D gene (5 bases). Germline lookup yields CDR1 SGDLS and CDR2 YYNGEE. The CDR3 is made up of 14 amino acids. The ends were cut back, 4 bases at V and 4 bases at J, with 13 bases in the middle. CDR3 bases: TGTGCCAGCAGCTCCCTCGCAGGGTCAGATACGCAGTATTTT. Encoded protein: CASSSLAGSDTQYF.

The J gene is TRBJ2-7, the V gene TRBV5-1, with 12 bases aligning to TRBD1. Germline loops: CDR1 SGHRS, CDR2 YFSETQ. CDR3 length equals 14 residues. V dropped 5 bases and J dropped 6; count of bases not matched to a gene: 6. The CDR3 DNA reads TGCGCCAGCAGGACCGGGACAGGGGGCAGCGAGCAGTACTTC. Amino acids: CASRTGTGGSEQYF.

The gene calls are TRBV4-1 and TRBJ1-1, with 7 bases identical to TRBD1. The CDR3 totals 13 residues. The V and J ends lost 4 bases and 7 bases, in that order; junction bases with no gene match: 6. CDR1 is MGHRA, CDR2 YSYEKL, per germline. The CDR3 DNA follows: TGCGCCAGCAGCCCCAGGGGGTCGATTGAAGCTTTCTTT. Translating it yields CASSPRGSIEAFF.

The CDR3 sequence is CASSPVRGLIRYNEQFF. CDR3 coding DNA: TGTGCCAGCTCCCCGGTAAGGGGGCTAATAAGGTACAATGAGCAGTTCTTC. The chain uses TRBV18 and TRBJ2-1; 7 bases fit TRBD1. This CDR3 comprises 17 residues. The junction had 15 bases not matched to a gene; V was cut back by 6 bases and J by 4 bases. Germline V lookup: CDR1 KGHSH, CDR2 LQKENI. Supplemented by reference TRBV18 and TRBJ2-1, the full variable domain reads NAGVMQNPRHLVRRRGQEARLRCSPMKGHSHVYWYRQLPEEGLKFMVYLQKENIIDESGMPKERFSAEFPKEGPSILRIQQVVRGDSAAYFCASSPVRGLIRYNEQFFGPGTRLTVL.

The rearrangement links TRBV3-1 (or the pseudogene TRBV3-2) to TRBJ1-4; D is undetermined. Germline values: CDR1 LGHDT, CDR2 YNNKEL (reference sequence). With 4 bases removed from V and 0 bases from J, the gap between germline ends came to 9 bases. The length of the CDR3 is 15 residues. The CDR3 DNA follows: TGTGCCAGCAGCCCGATTGGAGCAACTAATGAAAAACTGTTTTTT. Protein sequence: CASSPIGATNEKLFF.

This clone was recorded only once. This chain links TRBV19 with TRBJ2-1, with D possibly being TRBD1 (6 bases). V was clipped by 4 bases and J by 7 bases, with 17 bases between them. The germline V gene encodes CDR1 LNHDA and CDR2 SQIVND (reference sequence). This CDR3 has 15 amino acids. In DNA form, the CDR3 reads TGTGCCAGTAGTACAAACAGGGCCGGTGGGAATGAGCAGTTCTTC. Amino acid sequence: CASSTNRAGGNEQFF.

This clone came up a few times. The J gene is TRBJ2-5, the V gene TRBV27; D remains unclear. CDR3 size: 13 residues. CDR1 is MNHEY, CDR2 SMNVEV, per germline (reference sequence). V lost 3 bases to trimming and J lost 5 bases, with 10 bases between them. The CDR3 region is CASSFQAGETQYF. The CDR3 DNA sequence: TGTGCCAGCAGTTTTCAAGCCGGGGAGACCCAGTACTTC.

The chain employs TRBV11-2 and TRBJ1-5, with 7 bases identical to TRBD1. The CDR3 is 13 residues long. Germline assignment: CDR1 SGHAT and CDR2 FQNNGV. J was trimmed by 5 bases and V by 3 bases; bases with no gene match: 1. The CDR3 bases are TGTGCCAGCAGCTTCACAGGGGATCAGCCCCAGCATTTT. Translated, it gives CASSFTGDQPQHF.

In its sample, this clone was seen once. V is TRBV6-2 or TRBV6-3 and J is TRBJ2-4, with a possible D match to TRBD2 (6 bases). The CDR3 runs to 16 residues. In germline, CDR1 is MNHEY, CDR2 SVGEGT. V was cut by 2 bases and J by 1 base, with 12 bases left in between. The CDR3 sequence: CASSYGGATAKNIQYF. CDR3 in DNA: TGTGCCAGCAGTTACGGCGGGGCTACGGCCAAAAACATTCAGTACTTC.

For the CDR3, the DNA is TGCGCCAGCAGTGAGCCCGGGACAGGGCGTTTCTTC. Translation: CASSEPGTGRFF. The chain employs TRBV10-1 and TRBJ2-1; 9 bases fit TRBD1. With V trimmed by 2 bases and J by 16 bases, 6 bases remained unmatched. The CDR3 is 12 residues long. CDR1 is WNHNN and CDR2 is SYGVQD in the germline V gene (reference sequence).

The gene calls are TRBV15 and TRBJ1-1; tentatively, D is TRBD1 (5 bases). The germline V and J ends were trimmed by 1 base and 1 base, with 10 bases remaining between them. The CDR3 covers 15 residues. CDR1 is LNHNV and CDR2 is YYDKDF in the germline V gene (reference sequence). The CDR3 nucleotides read TGTGCCACCAGCAGAGGGGGCGCCGGGAACACTGAAGCTTTCTTT. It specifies CATSRGGAGNTEAFF.

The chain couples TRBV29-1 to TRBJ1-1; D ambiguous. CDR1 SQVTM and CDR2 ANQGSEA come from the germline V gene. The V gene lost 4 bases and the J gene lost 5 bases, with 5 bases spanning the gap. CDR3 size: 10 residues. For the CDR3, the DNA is TGCAGCGTTGTGGAGACTGAAGCTTTCTTT. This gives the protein CSVVETEAFF.

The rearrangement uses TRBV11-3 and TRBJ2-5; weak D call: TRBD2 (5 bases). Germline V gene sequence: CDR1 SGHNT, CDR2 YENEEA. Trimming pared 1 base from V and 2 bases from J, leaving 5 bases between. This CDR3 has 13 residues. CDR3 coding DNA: TGTGCCAGCAGCTTAGGACTACAAGAGACCCAGTACTTC. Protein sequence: CASSLGLQETQYF.

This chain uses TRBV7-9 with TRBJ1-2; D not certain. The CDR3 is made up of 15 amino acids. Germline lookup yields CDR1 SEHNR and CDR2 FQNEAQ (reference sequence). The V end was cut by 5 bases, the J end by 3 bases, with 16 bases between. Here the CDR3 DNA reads TGTGCCAGCAGCCACTCAGCGCGAAGTGACTATGGCTACACCTTC. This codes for CASSHSARSDYGYTF.

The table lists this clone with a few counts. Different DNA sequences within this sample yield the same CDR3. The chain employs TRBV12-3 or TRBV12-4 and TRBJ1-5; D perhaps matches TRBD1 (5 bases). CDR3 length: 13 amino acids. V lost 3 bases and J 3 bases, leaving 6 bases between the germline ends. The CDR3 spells CASSFRDNQPQHF. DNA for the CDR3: TGTGCCAGCAGTTTCAGGGACAATCAGCCCCAGCATTTT.